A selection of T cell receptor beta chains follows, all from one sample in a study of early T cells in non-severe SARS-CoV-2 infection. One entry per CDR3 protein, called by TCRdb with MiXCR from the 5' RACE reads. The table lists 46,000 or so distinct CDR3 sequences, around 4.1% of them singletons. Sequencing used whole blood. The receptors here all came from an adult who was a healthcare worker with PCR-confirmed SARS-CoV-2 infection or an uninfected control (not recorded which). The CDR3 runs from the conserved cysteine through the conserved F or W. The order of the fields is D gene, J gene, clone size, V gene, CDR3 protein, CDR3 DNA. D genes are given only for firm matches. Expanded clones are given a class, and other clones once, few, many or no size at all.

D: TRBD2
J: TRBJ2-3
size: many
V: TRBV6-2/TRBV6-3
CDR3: CASSYLGGGGDTQYF
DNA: TGTGCCAGCAGTTATTTGGGAGGCGGGGGAGATACGCAGTATTTT

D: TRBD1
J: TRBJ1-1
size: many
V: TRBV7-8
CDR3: CASSPRDRVSEAFF
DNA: TGTGCCAGCAGCCCTAGGGACAGGGTGTCTGAAGCTTTCTTT

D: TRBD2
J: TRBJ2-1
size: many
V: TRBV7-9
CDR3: CASSLFGTSGSLNNEQFF
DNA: TGTGCCAGCAGCTTATTCGGGACTAGCGGAAGTCTCAACAATGAGCAGTTCTTC

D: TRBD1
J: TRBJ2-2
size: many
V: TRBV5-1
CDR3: CASSSWGQGKTGELFF
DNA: TGCGCCAGCAGTTCCTGGGGACAGGGGAAAACCGGGGAGCTGTTTTTT

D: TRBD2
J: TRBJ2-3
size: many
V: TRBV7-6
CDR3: CASSLRGGPDTQYF
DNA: TGTGCCAGCAGCTTGCGGGGGGGCCCAGATACGCAGTATTTT

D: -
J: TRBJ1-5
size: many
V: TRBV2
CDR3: CASSLKKIRNQPQHF
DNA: TGTGCCAGCAGCCTGAAAAAAATTCGCAATCAGCCCCAGCATTTT

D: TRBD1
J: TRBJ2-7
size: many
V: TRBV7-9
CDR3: CASSLRQGPYEQYF
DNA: TGTGCCAGCAGCTTAAGACAGGGACCCTACGAGCAGTACTTC

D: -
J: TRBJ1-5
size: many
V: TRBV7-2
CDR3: CASSPYSNQPQHF
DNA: TGTGCCAGCAGCCCGTATAGCAATCAGCCCCAGCATTTT

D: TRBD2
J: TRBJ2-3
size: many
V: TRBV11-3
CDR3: CASSLGAGGGTDTQYF
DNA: TGTGCCAGCAGCTTAGGAGCGGGAGGTGGCACAGATACGCAGTATTTT

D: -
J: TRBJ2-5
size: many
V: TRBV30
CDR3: CARGVQETQYF
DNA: TGTGCCCGAGGGGTCCAAGAGACCCAGTACTTC

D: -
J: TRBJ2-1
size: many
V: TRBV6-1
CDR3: CASTDTPGAHNEQFF
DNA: TGTGCCAGCACCGATACTCCGGGGGCACACAATGAGCAGTTCTTC

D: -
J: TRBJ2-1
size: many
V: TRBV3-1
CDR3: CASSQDSSAYNEQFF
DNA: TGTGCCAGCAGCCAGGACTCCTCGGCCTACAATGAGCAGTTCTTC

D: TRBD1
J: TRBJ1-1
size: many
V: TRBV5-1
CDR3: CASSSRTGRDTEAFF
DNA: TGCGCCAGCAGCTCGAGGACAGGGAGGGACACTGAAGCTTTCTTT

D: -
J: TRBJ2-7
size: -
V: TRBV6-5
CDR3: CASSFFSGQPYEQYF
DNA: TGTGCCAGCAGCTTTTTCTCTGGACAGCCCTACGAGCAGTACTTC

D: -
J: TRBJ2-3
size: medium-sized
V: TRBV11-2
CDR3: CASSPHQTEADTQYF
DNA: TGTGCCAGCAGCCCTCACCAGACAGAAGCAGATACGCAGTATTTT

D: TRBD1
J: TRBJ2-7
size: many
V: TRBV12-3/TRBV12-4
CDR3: CASSFGTGVYEQYF
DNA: TGTGCCAGCAGTTTCGGGACAGGGGTATACGAGCAGTACTTC

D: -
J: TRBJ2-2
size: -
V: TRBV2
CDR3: CASTGGLANTGELFF
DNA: TGTGCCAGCACAGGTGGACTGGCGAACACCGGGGAGCTGTTTTTT

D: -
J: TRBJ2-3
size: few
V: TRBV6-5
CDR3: CASAPYHSDTQYF
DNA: TGTGCCAGCGCGCCTTACCACTCCGATACGCAGTATTTT

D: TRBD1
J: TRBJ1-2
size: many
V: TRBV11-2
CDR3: CASSAGQGLNTYGYTF
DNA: TGTGCCAGCAGCGCCGGACAGGGTTTGAATACCTATGGCTACACCTTC

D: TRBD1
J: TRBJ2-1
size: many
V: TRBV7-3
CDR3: CASSFGQGLPYNEQFF
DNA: TGTGCCAGCAGTTTCGGACAGGGGCTACCCTACAATGAGCAGTTCTTC

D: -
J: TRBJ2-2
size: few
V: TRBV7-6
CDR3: CASSLAPRDINTGELFF
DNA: TGTGCCAGCAGCTTAGCACCAAGGGACATTAACACCGGGGAGCTGTTTTTT

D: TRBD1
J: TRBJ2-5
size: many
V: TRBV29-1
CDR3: CSVGAQGLPGTQYF
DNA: TGCAGCGTTGGAGCACAGGGGCTCCCCGGGACCCAGTACTTC

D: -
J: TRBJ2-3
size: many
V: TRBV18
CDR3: CASSPGEADTQYF
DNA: TGTGCCAGCTCACCAGGGGAAGCAGATACGCAGTATTTT

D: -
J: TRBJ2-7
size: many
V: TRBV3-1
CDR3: CASSQVWGAAREQYF
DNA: TGTGCCAGCAGCCAAGTCTGGGGGGCGGCCAGGGAGCAGTACTTC

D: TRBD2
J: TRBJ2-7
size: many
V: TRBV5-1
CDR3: CASSSGLAGEQYF
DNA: TGCGCCAGCAGCTCGGGACTAGCAGGCGAGCAGTACTTC

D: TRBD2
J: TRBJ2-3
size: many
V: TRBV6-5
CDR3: CASSYGGVAGGLDTQYF
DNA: TGTGCCAGCAGTTACGGGGGGGTAGCGGGAGGTTTAGATACGCAGTATTTT

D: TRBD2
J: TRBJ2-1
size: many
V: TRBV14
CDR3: CASSGQASGERGEQFF
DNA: TGTGCCAGCAGCGGCCAGGCTAGCGGGGAGAGGGGTGAGCAGTTCTTC

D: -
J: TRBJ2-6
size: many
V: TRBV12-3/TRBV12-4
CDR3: CASSGGANVLTF
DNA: TGTGCCAGCAGCGGAGGGGCCAACGTCCTGACTTTC

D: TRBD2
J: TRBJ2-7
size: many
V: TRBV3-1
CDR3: CASSQGTSGGWYEQYF
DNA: TGTGCCAGCAGCCAAGGGACTAGCGGGGGTTGGTACGAGCAGTACTTC

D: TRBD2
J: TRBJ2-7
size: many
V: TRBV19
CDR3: CASSRREGYEQYF
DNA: TGTGCCAGTAGTAGGAGGGAGGGGTACGAGCAGTACTTC

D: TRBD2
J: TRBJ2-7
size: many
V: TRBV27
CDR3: CASSPWTSGRAYEQYF
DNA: TGTGCCAGCAGTCCCTGGACTAGCGGGAGGGCCTACGAGCAGTACTTC

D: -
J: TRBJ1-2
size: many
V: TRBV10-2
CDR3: CATRPSLYGYTF
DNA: TGCGCCACACGCCCGAGTCTCTATGGCTACACCTTC

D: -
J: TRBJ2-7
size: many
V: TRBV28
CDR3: CASSRPQGSSYEQYF
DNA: TGTGCCAGCAGTCGGCCGCAGGGCTCCTCCTACGAGCAGTACTTC

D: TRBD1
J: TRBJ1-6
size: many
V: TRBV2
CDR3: CASKGGQGMRNSPLHF
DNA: TGTGCCAGCAAGGGCGGACAGGGGATGCGTAATTCACCCCTCCACTTT

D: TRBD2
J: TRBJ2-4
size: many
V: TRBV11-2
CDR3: CASSGGSFLVGIQYF
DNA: TGTGCCAGCTCCGGCGGGAGTTTTTTGGTGGGCATTCAGTACTTC

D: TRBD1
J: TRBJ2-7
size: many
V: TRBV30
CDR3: CAWKRDSSYEQYF
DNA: TGTGCCTGGAAACGGGACAGCTCCTACGAGCAGTACTTC

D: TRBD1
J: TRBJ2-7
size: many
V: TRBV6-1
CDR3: CASRGDSFYEQYF
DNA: TGTGCCAGCAGGGGGGACAGTTTCTACGAGCAGTACTTC

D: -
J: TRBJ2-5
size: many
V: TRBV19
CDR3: CASTSSGLSQETQYF
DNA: TGTGCCTCCACCTCGTCCGGTTTGTCCCAAGAGACCCAGTACTTC

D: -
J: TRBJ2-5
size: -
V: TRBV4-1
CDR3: CASSQVAPQETQYF
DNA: TGCGCCAGCAGCCAAGTAGCGCCCCAAGAGACCCAGTACTTC

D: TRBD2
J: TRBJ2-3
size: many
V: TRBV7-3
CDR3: CASSLREGPGDTQYF
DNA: TGTGCCAGCAGCTTACGGGAGGGCCCTGGAGATACGCAGTATTTT

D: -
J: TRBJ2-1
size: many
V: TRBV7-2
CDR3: CASSLVKTSHEQFF
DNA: TGTGCCAGCAGCTTAGTTAAAACTAGCCATGAGCAGTTCTTC

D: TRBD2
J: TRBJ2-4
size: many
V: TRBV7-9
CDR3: CASSLGGGENIQYF
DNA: TGTGCCAGCAGCTTAGGTGGGGGGGAAAACATTCAGTACTTC

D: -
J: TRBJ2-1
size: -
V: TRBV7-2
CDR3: CASSTAGASYNGQFF
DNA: TGTGCCAGCAGCACGGCGGGGGCTTCCTACAATGGGCAGTTCTTC

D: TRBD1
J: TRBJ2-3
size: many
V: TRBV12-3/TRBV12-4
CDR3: CASSPRYRGSPDTQYF
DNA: TGTGCCAGCAGTCCTCGATACAGGGGATCCCCCGATACGCAGTATTTT

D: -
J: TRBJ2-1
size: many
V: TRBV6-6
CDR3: CASSQRNEQFF
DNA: TGTGCCAGCAGCCAGAGGAATGAGCAGTTCTTC